The 21 T cell receptor beta chains listed next were all sequenced from one sample in a study of T cell responses to AZD1222 COVID-19 vaccine (dated by TCRdb to about 2021). Library preparation used the immunoSEQ multiplex PCR assay. Here the immuneACCESS table is served through TCRdb, limited to in-frame sequences with V and J called. Missing clones are a known gap in these copies; in checked studies unresolved V genes cover under half, and the rest lacks a known reason. Here the sample has under 200,000 clones; almost 95% occur a single time. Roughly a tenth of the sample rests with the top ten. This specimen's time point label, per the study, means: baseline before first vaccination. The sequenced sample was peripheral blood, obtained on day 0 of AZD1222 vaccination. The receptors were sampled from an adult in good health.

This sequence joins TRBV5-6 and TRBJ1-5; D is possibly TRBD1 (6 bases). The CDR3 is 16 residues long. CDR1 and CDR2 from the germline V gene are SGHDT and YYEEEE. Trimming took 4 bases from V and 3 from J, leaving 17 bases between them. The CDR3 DNA sequence: TGTGCCAGCAGCCAGACGGGGGGCACGCTCAATCAGCCCCAGCATTTT. Residues: CASSQTGGTLNQPQHF.

The J gene is TRBJ1-6, the V gene TRBV3-1 (or the pseudogene TRBV3-2); TRBD1 is a possible D gene (6 bases). This CDR3 is 14 amino acids long. Germline loops: CDR1 LGHDT, CDR2 YNNKEL (reference sequence). The ends were cut back, 3 bases at V and 4 bases at J, with 7 bases in the middle. CDR3 coding DNA: TGTGCCAGCAGCCACAGGGGTTATAATTCACCCCTCCACTTT. Protein product: CASSHRGYNSPLHF.

The DNA of the CDR3 is TGCGCCAGCAGCCAAGAGACTAGCCCGCGTGAGCAGTTCTTC. It codes for CASSQETSPREQFF. V is TRBV4-1 and J is TRBJ2-1; TRBD2 aligns across 7 bases. The CDR3 sequence is 14 residues long. After removal of 0 bases from V and 9 bases from J, the junction contained 5 bases not matched to a gene. Germline values: CDR1 MGHRA, CDR2 YSYEKL.

This chain connects TRBV27 to TRBJ1-5; a weak D match, TRBD1 (5 bases). Germline V gives CDR1 MNHEY, CDR2 SMNVEV (reference sequence). V was clipped by 1 base and J by 3 bases, with 7 bases between them. The length of the CDR3 is 14 residues. The CDR3 bases are TGTGCCAGCAGTTTATACAGGAACAATCAGCCCCAGCATTTT. Protein product: CASSLYRNNQPQHF.

The genes are TRBV12-5 and TRBJ1-2; no clear D gene. The V gene lost 5 bases and the J gene lost 7 bases, with 14 bases spanning the gap. CDR3 size: 13 residues. Germline V gives CDR1 LGHNT, CDR2 FRNRAP. CDR3 amino acids: CASGPSRGGGYTF. The CDR3 DNA is TGTGCTAGTGGTCCTAGCCGCGGTGGTGGCTACACCTTC.

This clone appeared once. The V call is TRBV4-1, the J call TRBJ1-5; possible D gene TRBD1, 6 bases. CDR1 is MGHRA, CDR2 YSYEKL, per germline. Trimming cost V 1 base and J 0 bases, with 10 bases left between them. The CDR3 runs to 16 residues. The CDR3 is CASSQGDTRSNQPQHF. In nucleotides, the CDR3 is TGCGCCAGCAGCCAAGGGGACACCCGTAGCAATCAGCCCCAGCATTTT.

This chain connects TRBV9 to TRBJ1-2, with a possible D match to TRBD1 (5 bases). CDR1 SGDLS and CDR2 YYNGEE come from the germline V gene. V dropped 6 bases and J dropped 7 bases, with 10 bases sitting between them. The CDR3 contains 11 residues. CDR3 DNA: TGTGCCAGCACAACGGGGGTTGGCTACACCTTC. This translates into CASTTGVGYTF.

V is TRBV7-3 and J is TRBJ2-3, with D unclear. The CDR3 extends over 11 amino acids. V shed 8 bases and J shed 2 bases, with 5 bases lying between them. CDR1 is SGHTA, CDR2 FQGTGA, per germline. The CDR3 DNA reads TGTGCCAGCGGGTCCACAGATACGCAGTATTTT. Amino acid sequence: CASGSTDTQYF.

This chain links TRBV2 with TRBJ2-5, with 9 positions matching TRBD2. The length of the CDR3 is 16 residues. Germline CDR1 and CDR2: SNHLY and FYNNEI. V lost 4 bases and J lost 5; bases outside the gene matches: 11. DNA for the CDR3: TGTGCCAGCAGTGCCGGGGATCGACTAGCGGAGGAGACCCAGTACTTC. Its protein is CASSAGDRLAEETQYF.

The chain combines TRBV5-1 with TRBJ1-2, with 8 bases identical to TRBD1. CDR3 length equals 16 residues. Germline V gene sequence: CDR1 SGHRS, CDR2 YFSETQ. V lost 8 bases and J lost 2; bases outside the gene matches: 14. CDR3 residues: CASSTGAGTGNYGYTF. CDR3 sequence (DNA): TGCGCCAGTTCCACGGGGGCCGGGACAGGAAACTATGGCTACACCTTC.

V is TRBV3-1 (or the pseudogene TRBV3-2) and J is TRBJ2-3; the match to TRBD2 covers 10 bases. The CDR3 is 14 amino acids. The germline CDR1 and CDR2 sequences are LGHDT and YNNKEL (reference sequence). Unmatched junction bases numbered 2, after V lost 6 bases and J lost 2 bases. CDR3 in DNA: TGTGCCAGCAGGGGACTAGCGACCACAGATACGCAGTATTTT. Translated, it gives CASRGLATTDTQYF.

J is TRBJ2-7 and V is TRBV7-9; D ambiguous. Germline-derived CDR1 and CDR2 are SEHNR and FQNEAQ (reference sequence). The CDR3 sequence is 15 residues long. V shed 1 base and J shed 1 base, with 11 bases lying between them. The CDR3 protein is CASSLEMGDSYEQYF. CDR3 nucleotide sequence: TGTGCCAGCAGCTTAGAAATGGGTGATTCCTACGAGCAGTACTTC. Variable domain in full (rest from reference TRBV7-9 and TRBJ2-7): DTGVSQNPRHKITKRGQNVTFRCDPISEHNRLYWYRQTLGQGPEFLTYFQNEAQLEKSRLLSDRFSAERPKGSFSTLEIQRTEQGDSAMYLCASSLEMGDSYEQYFGPGTRLTVT.

The genes are TRBV2 and TRBJ1-4; possibly TRBD1 for D (6 bases). V gave up 1 base and J gave up 7 bases, with 13 bases separating them. CDR1 and CDR2 from the germline V gene are SNHLY and FYNNEI. CDR3 size: 15 residues. CDR3 sequence reads: CASSEDRAVSEKLFF. In DNA form, the CDR3 reads TGTGCCAGCAGTGAAGACAGGGCAGTTAGTGAAAAACTGTTTTTT.

The V and J genes are TRBV6-5 and TRBJ2-7, with 8 bases identical to TRBD2. The germline gives CDR1 MNHEY, CDR2 SVGAGI. The CDR3 length is 12 residues. The junction had 3 bases not matched to a gene; V was cut back by 2 bases and J by 9 bases. CDR3 in DNA: TGTGCCAGCAGTTACGCGGGAGGAGGGCAGTACTTC. Translation gives CASSYAGGGQYF.

The chain has TRBV7-8 and TRBJ2-2; no reliable D call. Germline V gene lookup returns CDR1 SGHVS and CDR2 FQNEAQ. V was trimmed by 1 base and J by 7 bases, leaving 7 bases between them. The CDR3 is 13 amino acids. The CDR3 DNA reads TGTGCCAGCAGCTTAGGTGTCGGCGGGGAGCTGTTTTTT. It specifies CASSLGVGGELFF.

V and J are TRBV18 and TRBJ2-7, with 7 bases aligning to TRBD2. There are 16 residues in the CDR3. The ends lost 3 bases at V and 1 base at J; junction bases unmatched: 9. Germline CDR1 reads KGHSH; CDR2 reads LQKENI. The CDR3 is CASSPESGILSYEQYF. CDR3 nucleotide sequence: TGTGCCAGCTCACCCGAAAGCGGGATCTTGTCCTACGAGCAGTACTTC.

This clone was counted once. The chain combines TRBV13 with TRBJ1-1, with D uncertain. Looked up from germline, CDR1 is PRHDT and CDR2 is FYEKMQ (reference sequence). The CDR3 length is 13 residues. Trimming took off 4 bases at V and 0 bases at J, with 6 bases between the two ends. The CDR3 sequence: CASSSAVNTEAFF. The DNA of the CDR3 is TGTGCCAGCAGCTCTGCAGTGAACACTGAAGCTTTCTTT.

The V and J genes are TRBV5-1 and TRBJ2-3; possibly TRBD1 for D (5 bases). CDR3 size: 14 residues. V lost 4 bases and J lost 2, with 11 bases in between. CDR1 is SGHRS, CDR2 YFSETQ, per germline. CDR3 in DNA: TGCGCCAGCAGCCCGTCGACAGCCACAGATACGCAGTATTTT. Translated, it gives CASSPSTATDTQYF.

This chain connects TRBV7-6 to TRBJ1-3; no definite D call. CDR3 length equals 15 residues. V lost 1 base to trimming and J lost 0 bases, with 7 bases between them. Looked up from germline, CDR1 is SGHVS and CDR2 is FNYEAQ. In nucleotides, the CDR3 is TGTGCCAGCAGCTTAGGCACCGACTCTGGAAACACCATATATTTT. Protein: CASSLGTDSGNTIYF.

DNA of the CDR3: TGTGCCAGCAGCCCCGGACTCGCCTTAGTGTCCGGGGAGCTGTTTTTT. Amino acid sequence: CASSPGLALVSGELFF. The J gene is TRBJ2-2, the V gene TRBV7-2; possibly TRBD2 for D (5 bases). The CDR3 length is 16 residues. The germline CDR1 and CDR2 sequences are SGHTA and FQGNSA. The V end was cut by 5 bases, the J end by 6 bases, with 19 bases between.

The chain employs TRBV28 and TRBJ1-2, with D perhaps TRBD1 (6 bases). From germline, CDR1 is MDHEN and CDR2 SYDVKM. With 2 bases removed from V and 4 bases from J, the gap between germline ends came to 11 bases. This CDR3 region has 14 residues. In nucleotides, the CDR3 is TGTGCCAGCAGTTTAGGAAACAGGGCCTATGGCTACACCTTC. Encoded protein: CASSLGNRAYGYTF.